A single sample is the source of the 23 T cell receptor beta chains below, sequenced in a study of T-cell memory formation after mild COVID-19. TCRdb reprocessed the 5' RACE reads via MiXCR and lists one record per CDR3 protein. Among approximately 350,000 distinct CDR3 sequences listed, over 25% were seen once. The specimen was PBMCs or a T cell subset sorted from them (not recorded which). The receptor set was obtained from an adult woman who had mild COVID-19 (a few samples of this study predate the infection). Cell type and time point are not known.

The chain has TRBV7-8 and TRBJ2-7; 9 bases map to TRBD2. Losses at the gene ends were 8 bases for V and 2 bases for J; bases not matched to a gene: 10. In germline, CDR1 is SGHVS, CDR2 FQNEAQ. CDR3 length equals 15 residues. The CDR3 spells CASRLSGTSTYEQYF. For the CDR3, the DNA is TGTGCCAGCCGATTGTCCGGGACTAGCACCTACGAGCAGTACTTC.

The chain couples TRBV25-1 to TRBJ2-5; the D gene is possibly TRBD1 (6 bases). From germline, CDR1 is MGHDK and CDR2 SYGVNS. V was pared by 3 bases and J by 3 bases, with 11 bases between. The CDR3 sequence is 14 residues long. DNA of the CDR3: TGTGCCAGCAGTGATCTCTGGACAGAAGAGACCCAGTACTTC. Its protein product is CASSDLWTEETQYF.

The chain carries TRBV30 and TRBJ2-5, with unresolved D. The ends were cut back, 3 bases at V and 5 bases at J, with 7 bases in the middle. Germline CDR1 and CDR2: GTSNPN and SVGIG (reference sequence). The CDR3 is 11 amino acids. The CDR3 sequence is CAWREPETQYF. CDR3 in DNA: TGTGCCTGGAGGGAACCGGAGACCCAGTACTTC.

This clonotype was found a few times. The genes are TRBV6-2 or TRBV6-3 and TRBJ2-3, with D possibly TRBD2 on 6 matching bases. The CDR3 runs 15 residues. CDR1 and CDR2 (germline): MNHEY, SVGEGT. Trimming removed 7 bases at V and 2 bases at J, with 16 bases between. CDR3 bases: TGTGCCAGCAACGTACCCTGGACTACCACAGATACGCAGTATTTT. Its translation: CASNVPWTTTDTQYF.

CDR3 DNA: TGCAGTGCTAGAGATGTGGACACCTTCAACTATGGCTACACCTTC. This translates into CSARDVDTFNYGYTF. The chain employs TRBV20-1 and TRBJ1-2; tentatively, D is TRBD1 (5 bases). The CDR3 spans 15 residues. V lost 0 bases to trimming and J lost 2 bases, with 13 bases between them. CDR1 DFQATT and CDR2 SNEGSKA come from the germline V gene (reference sequence).

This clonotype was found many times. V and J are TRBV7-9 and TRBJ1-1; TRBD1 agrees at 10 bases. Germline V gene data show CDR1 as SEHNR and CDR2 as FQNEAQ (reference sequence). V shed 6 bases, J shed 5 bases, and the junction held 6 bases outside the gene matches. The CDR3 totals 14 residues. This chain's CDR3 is CASRSRQGATEAFF. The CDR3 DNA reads TGTGCCAGCAGATCTAGACAGGGGGCAACTGAAGCTTTCTTT.

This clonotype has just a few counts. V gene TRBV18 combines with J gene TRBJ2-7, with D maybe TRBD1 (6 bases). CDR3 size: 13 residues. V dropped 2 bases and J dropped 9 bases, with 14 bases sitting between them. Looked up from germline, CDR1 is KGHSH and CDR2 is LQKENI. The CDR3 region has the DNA TGTGCCAGCTCACCATCGACAGGTCCTGGGCAGTACTTC. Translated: CASSPSTGPGQYF.

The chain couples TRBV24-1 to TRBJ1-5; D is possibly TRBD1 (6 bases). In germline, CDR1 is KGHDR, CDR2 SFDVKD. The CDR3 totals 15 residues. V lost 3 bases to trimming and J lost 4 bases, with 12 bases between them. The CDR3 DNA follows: TGTGCCACCAGTGATCCTCGGACAGCAAATCAGCCCCAGCATTTT. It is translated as CATSDPRTANQPQHF.

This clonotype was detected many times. The CDR3 is CASSPIQTVGRTVLYGYTF. The CDR3 DNA sequence: TGTGCCAGCTCACCAATCCAAACCGTCGGACGGACTGTCCTCTATGGCTACACCTTC. The rearrangement joins TRBV18 to TRBJ1-2; D remains unclear. The CDR3 extends over 19 amino acids. Trimming shortened V by 2 bases and J by 4 bases, and 26 bases separated the two germline ends. The V gene's germline CDR1 is KGHSH and CDR2 LQKENI.

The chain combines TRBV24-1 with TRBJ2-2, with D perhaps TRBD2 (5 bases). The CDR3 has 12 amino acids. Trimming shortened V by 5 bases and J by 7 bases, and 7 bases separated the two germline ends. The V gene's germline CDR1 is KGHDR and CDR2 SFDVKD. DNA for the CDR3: TGTGCCACCAGTGCGGGAAACGGGGAGCTGTTTTTT. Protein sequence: CATSAGNGELFF.

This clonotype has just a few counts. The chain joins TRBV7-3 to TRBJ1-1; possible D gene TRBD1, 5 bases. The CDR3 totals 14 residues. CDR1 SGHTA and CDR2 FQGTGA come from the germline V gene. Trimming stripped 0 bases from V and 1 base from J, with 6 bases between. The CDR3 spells CASSLTDTNTEAFF. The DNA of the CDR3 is TGTGCCAGCAGCTTAACGGACACGAACACTGAAGCTTTCTTT.

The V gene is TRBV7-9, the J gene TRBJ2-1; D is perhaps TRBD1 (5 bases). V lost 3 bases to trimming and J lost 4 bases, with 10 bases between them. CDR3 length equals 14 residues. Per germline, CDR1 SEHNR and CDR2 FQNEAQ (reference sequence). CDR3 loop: CASSFVQGYNEQFF. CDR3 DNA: TGTGCCAGCAGCTTCGTCCAGGGATACAATGAGCAGTTCTTC. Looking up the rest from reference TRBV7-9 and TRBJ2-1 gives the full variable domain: DTGVSQNPRHKITKRGQNVTFRCDPISEHNRLYWYRQTLGQGPEFLTYFQNEAQLEKSRLLSDRFSAERPKGSFSTLEIQRTEQGDSAMYLCASSFVQGYNEQFFGPGTRLTVL.

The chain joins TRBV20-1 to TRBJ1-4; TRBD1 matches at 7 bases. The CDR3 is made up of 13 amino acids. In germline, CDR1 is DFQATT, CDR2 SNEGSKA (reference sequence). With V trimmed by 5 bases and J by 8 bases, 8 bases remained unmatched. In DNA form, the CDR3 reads TGCAGTGCTCGACAGGGAGTAGGAGAAAAACTGTTTTTT. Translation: CSARQGVGEKLFF.

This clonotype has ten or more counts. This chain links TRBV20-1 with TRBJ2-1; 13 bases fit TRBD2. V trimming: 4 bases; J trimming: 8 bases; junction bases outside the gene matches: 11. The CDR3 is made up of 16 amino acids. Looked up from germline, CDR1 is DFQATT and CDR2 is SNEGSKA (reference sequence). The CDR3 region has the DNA TGCAGTGCTAAGAAAGCGGGACTAGCGGGATGGTATGAGCAGTTCTTC. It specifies CSAKKAGLAGWYEQFF.

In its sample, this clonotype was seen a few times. The CDR3 DNA sequence: TGCAGTGCTAGAGGGGGTGACAATGAGCAGTTCTTC. Amino acids: CSARGGDNEQFF. The V call is TRBV20-1, the J call TRBJ2-1; unclear D gene. V lost 1 base and J lost 5, with 6 bases in between. Germline V gene sequence: CDR1 DFQATT, CDR2 SNEGSKA (reference sequence). This CDR3 spans 12 amino acids.

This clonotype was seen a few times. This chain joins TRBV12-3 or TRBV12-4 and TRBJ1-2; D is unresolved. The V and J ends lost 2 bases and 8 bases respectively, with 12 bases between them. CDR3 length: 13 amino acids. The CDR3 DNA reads TGTGCCAGCAGTTTATGGGTTGAGTCAGGCTACACCTTC. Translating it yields CASSLWVESGYTF.

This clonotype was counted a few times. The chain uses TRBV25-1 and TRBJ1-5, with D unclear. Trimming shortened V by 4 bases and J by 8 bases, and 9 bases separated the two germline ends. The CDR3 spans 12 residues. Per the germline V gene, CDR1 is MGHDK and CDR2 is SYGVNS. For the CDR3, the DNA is TGTGCCAGCAGTGGACTGAGTGAGCCCCAGCATTTT. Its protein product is CASSGLSEPQHF.

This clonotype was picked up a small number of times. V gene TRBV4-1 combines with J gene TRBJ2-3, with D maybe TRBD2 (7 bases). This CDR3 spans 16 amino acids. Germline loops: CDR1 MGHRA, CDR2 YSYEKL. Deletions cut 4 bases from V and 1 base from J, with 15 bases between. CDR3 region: CASSPNPGGRTDTQYF. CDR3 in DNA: TGCGCCAGCAGCCCGAACCCCGGGGGGCGCACAGATACGCAGTATTTT.

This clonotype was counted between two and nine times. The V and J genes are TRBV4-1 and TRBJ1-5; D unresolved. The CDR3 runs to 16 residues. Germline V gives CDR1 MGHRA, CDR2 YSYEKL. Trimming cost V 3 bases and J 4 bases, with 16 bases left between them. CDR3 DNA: TGCGCCAGCAGCCACCTCGGAATCAAGGGAAATCAGCCCCAGCATTTT. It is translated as CASSHLGIKGNQPQHF.

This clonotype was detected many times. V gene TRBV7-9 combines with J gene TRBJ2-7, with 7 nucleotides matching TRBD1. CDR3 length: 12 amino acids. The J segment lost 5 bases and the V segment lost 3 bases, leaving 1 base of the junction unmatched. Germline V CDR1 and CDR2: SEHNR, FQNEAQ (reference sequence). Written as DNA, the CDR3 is TGTGCCAGCAGCTTTACAGGGGACGAGCAGTACTTC. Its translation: CASSFTGDEQYF.

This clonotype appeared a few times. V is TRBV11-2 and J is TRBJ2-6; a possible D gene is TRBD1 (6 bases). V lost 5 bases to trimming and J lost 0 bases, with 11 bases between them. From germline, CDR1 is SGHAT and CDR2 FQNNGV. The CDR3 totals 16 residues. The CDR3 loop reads CASSVDSYSGANVLTF. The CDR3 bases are TGTGCCAGCAGCGTGGACAGCTACTCTGGGGCCAACGTCCTGACTTTC.

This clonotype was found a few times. For the CDR3, the DNA is TGCAGTGCTAGAGACGGGGGAGGACATGAAAAACTGTTTTTT. It yields the protein CSARDGGGHEKLFF. The chain combines TRBV20-1 with TRBJ1-4; possible D gene TRBD1, 5 bases. V shed 0 bases and J shed 6 bases, with 11 bases lying between them. CDR1 and CDR2 (germline): DFQATT, SNEGSKA (reference sequence). This CDR3 contains 14 residues.

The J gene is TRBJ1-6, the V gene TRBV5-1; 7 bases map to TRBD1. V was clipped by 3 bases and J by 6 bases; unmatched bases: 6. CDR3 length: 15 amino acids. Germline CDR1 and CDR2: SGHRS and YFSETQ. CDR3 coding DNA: TGCGCCAGCAGCTCAGACAGGGTGGGTAATTCACCCCTCCACTTT. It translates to CASSSDRVGNSPLHF.